This paragraph covers one TCR beta chain sequence. The antigen remains unidentified. Produced via immunoSEQ multiplex PCR; TCRdb's table is partial and in-frame only. The table lists about 51,000 clones, about 90% of them singletons, with about 3.7% in the top ten. This entry is derived from a study of OX40 agonist ivuxolimab in advanced cancers. On the study more broadly: The mean age was approximately 60 years, ranging from 23 to 79, with less than 90% of participants male.

Whole-study results and caveats: Near-lowest levels of clonal expansion characterized partial responders at 0.1-3.0 mg/kg. On average, CD8+ T cells showed a greater number of expanded clones than CD4+.

This CDR3 spans 14 amino acids. V dropped 3 bases and J dropped 7; count of bases not matched to a gene: 4. Germline V CDR1 and CDR2: MDHEN, SYDVKM. The sequencing here drew on CD4+ or CD8+ T cells sorted from blood, taken in a trial of the OX40 agonist ivuxolimab. The genes are TRBV28 and TRBJ2-7, with 12 nucleotides matching TRBD2. This sequence originates from an adult with an advanced solid tumor such as melanoma, head and neck, liver or kidney cancer. CDR3 in DNA: TGTGCCAGCAGTTTCCTAGCGGGAGGGAGGGAGCAGTACTTC. Translation: CASSFLAGGREQYF.